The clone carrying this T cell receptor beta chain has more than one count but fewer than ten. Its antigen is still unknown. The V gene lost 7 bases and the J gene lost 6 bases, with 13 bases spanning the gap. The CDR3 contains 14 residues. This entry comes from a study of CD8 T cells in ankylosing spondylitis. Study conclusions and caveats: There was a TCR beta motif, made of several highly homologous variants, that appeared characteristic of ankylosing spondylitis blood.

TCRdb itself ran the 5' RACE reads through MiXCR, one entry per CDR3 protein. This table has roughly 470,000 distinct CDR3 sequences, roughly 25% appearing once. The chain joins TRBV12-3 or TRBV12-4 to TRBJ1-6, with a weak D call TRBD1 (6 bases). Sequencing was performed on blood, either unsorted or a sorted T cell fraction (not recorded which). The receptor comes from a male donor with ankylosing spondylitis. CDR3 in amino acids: CASTLGASNSPLHF. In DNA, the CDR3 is TGTGCCAGCACCCTGGGGGCCTCTAATTCACCCCTCCACTTT.